A single sample is the source of the 16 T cell receptor beta chains below, sequenced in a study of glioma-infiltrating T cells after dendritic cell vaccination. Time point reported: after dendritic cell vaccination, including at tumor progression/relapse. The repertoire was sequenced with immunoSEQ multiplex PCR; TCRdb's copy has only in-frame clones and lacks some. Of fewer than 85,000 clones in the sample, 87% are singletons; the top ten hold about 2.3%. Specimen: blood, collected after dendritic cell vaccination. All receptors come from a human donor with glioblastoma.

J is TRBJ2-7 and V is TRBV11-2; D is unclear. Trimming took off 4 bases at V and 2 bases at J, with 6 bases between the two ends. This CDR3 has 12 residues. Germline CDR1 and CDR2: SGHAT and FQNNGV. This chain's CDR3 is CASSSTAYEQYF. The CDR3 DNA reads TGTGCCAGCAGCTCGACTGCCTACGAGCAGTACTTC.

The chain uses TRBV7-2 and TRBJ2-2; D is possibly TRBD2 (6 bases). Germline V gene data show CDR1 as SGHTA and CDR2 as FQGNSA. Trimming removed 6 bases from V and 4 bases from J, with 12 bases in between. The CDR3 loop spans 14 amino acids. The CDR3 spells CASSRRGRTGELFF. Written as DNA, the CDR3 is TGTGCCAGCAGTCGGCGGGGCCGCACCGGGGAGCTGTTTTTT.

CDR3 sequence: CASSPRTSGSDEQFF. The CDR3 region has the DNA TGTGCCAGCAGCCCCCGGACTAGCGGGAGCGATGAGCAGTTCTTC. The gene calls are TRBV7-2 and TRBJ2-1; 13 bases fit TRBD2. Germline CDR1 is SGHTA and CDR2 is FQGNSA. V shed 5 bases and J 8 bases; nucleotides not matched to a gene: 6. This CDR3 spans 15 amino acids.

The chain has TRBV6-5 and TRBJ1-3; the D gene is possibly TRBD1 (6 bases). V was trimmed by 6 bases and J by 5 bases, leaving 17 bases between them. CDR1 MNHEY and CDR2 SVGAGI come from the germline V gene. The CDR3 is made up of 15 amino acids. CDR3 protein: CASRGGQATRNTIYF. Written as DNA, the CDR3 is TGTGCCAGCAGGGGGGGGCAAGCTACAAGAAACACCATATATTTT.

The rearrangement links TRBV6-5 to TRBJ1-1; D gene uncertain. CDR3 length equals 14 residues. CDR1 and CDR2 from the germline V gene are MNHEY and SVGAGI. Trimming took 3 bases from V and 0 from J, leaving 8 bases between them. This CDR3 is CASSYQAMNTEAFF. CDR3 DNA sequence: TGTGCCAGCAGTTATCAGGCCATGAACACTGAAGCTTTCTTT.

Written as DNA, the CDR3 is TGTGCCAAGAAAAGGAGGGGCCTCACAGATACGCAGTATTTT. Translating it yields CAKKRRGLTDTQYF. This chain joins TRBV2 and TRBJ2-3, with D maybe TRBD2 (6 bases). V was cut by 10 bases and J by 2 bases, with 16 bases left in between. This CDR3 has 14 amino acids. Germline CDR1 is SNHLY and CDR2 is FYNNEI.

This clone was seen more than once but under ten times. The rearrangement uses TRBV19 and TRBJ2-5, with D possibly matching TRBD1 (5 bases). CDR3 length equals 13 residues. Trimming took off 3 bases at V and 5 bases at J, with 10 bases between the two ends. The germline gives CDR1 LNHDA, CDR2 SQIVND (reference sequence). This chain's CDR3 is CASSMEGVETQYF. The DNA of the CDR3 is TGTGCCAGTAGTATGGAAGGGGTGGAGACCCAGTACTTC.

This chain's CDR3 is CAAGDRFSYEQYF. For the CDR3, the DNA is TGTGCCGCAGGGGACAGGTTCTCCTACGAGCAGTACTTC. The chain combines TRBV10-3 with TRBJ2-7; 8 bases align to TRBD1. V shed 11 bases, J shed 0 bases, and the junction held 6 bases outside the gene matches. CDR3 length: 13 residues. Germline V gene lookup returns CDR1 ENHRY and CDR2 SYGVKD.

This chain links TRBV27 with TRBJ1-4; D call uncertain. The germline gives CDR1 MNHEY, CDR2 SMNVEV (reference sequence). The germline V and J ends were trimmed by 1 base and 5 bases, with 11 bases remaining between them. The CDR3 has 15 residues. The CDR3: CASSLYAGGNEKLFF. The CDR3 DNA is TGTGCCAGCAGTTTATACGCGGGTGGGAATGAAAAACTGTTTTTT.

This clone was detected only a few times. The chain uses TRBV2 and TRBJ1-5; possible D gene TRBD1, 5 bases. V dropped 7 bases and J dropped 6 bases, with 19 bases sitting between them. Germline V gene data show CDR1 as SNHLY and CDR2 as FYNNEI. The CDR3 spans 15 residues. The chain's CDR3 is CASTTGQGRSQPQHF. The CDR3, as DNA: TGTGCCAGCACCACTGGGCAGGGAAGGAGTCAGCCCCAGCATTTT.

The chain combines TRBV4-3 with TRBJ1-2; 9 nucleotides match TRBD1. Germline V gives CDR1 LGHNA, CDR2 YSLEER. After removal of 4 bases from V and 7 bases from J, the junction contained 10 bases not matched to a gene. This CDR3 spans 15 amino acids. The CDR3, as DNA: TGCGCCAGCAGCCCTGGACAGGGGCTCGTCTTTGGCTACACCTTC. It encodes CASSPGQGLVFGYTF.

This clone was detected only once. The J gene is TRBJ1-2, the V gene TRBV14; D is unresolved. The germline V gene encodes CDR1 SGHDN and CDR2 FVKESK. Trimming pared 1 base from V and 4 bases from J, leaving 7 bases between. The CDR3 has 13 amino acids. CDR3 sequence reads: CASSQGSFYGYTF. The CDR3 DNA sequence: TGTGCCAGCAGCCAAGGTAGCTTCTATGGCTACACCTTC.

The chain combines TRBV5-6 with TRBJ2-7; TRBD1 matches at 8 bases. V was clipped by 4 bases and J by 7 bases; unmatched bases: 7. This CDR3 has 13 amino acids. The germline gives CDR1 SGHDT, CDR2 YYEEEE. This CDR3 is CASSDPTGEEQYF. The CDR3 nucleotides are TGTGCCAGCAGCGACCCGACAGGGGAGGAGCAGTACTTC. The variable domain in full, completed from reference TRBV5-6 and TRBJ2-7, reads DAGVTQSPTHLIKTRGQQVTLRCSPKSGHDTVSWYQQALGQGPQFIFQYYEEEERQRGNFPDRFSGHQFPNYSSELNVNALLLGDSALYLCASSDPTGEEQYFGPGTRLTVT.

With respect to this clone: A read error may produce the germline difference seen at one junction end. The chain joins TRBV7-7 to TRBJ2-7; a possible D gene is TRBD2 (6 bases). There are 12 residues in the CDR3. Looked up from germline, CDR1 is SSHAT and CDR2 is FNYEAQ (reference sequence). CDR3 loop: CASSSQEGEQYF. CDR3 bases: TGTGCTAGCAGCTCCCAGGAGGGCGAGCAGTACTTC.

This chain connects TRBV5-1 to TRBJ2-2; 8 positions agree with TRBD1. The CDR3 totals 13 residues. V trimming: 4 bases; J trimming: 8 bases; junction bases outside the gene matches: 4. CDR1 is SGHRS, CDR2 YFSETQ, per germline. The CDR3 reads CASSGQGPGELFF. DNA of the CDR3: TGCGCCAGCAGCGGACAGGGTCCGGGGGAGCTGTTTTTT.

This clone was seen a few times. V is TRBV12-5 and J is TRBJ2-5; TRBD1 agrees at 8 bases. CDR1 and CDR2 (germline): LGHNT, FRNRAP. This CDR3 is 14 amino acids long. Germline trimming cut 1 base from V and 7 bases from J; bases unmatched to any gene: 5. The CDR3 DNA follows: TGTGCTAGTGGTTTGGCAGGGGGCAGGACGACCCAGTACTTC. Amino acids: CASGLAGGRTTQYF.